This is a list of T cell receptor beta chains from one sample in a study of blood T cell repertoires in COVID-19. The table came from immunoSEQ multiplex PCR; TCRdb's copy has only in-frame clones and leaves some out. Of a few hundred thousand clones in the sample, approximately 90% were seen once. The sample comprised PBMCs or T cells enriched from blood (not recorded which). The receptors shown here come from a woman aged 40 to 55 who had been exposed to COVID-19. CDR3s include the opening cysteine and the closing phenylalanine or tryptophan. Fields, in order: J gene, clone size, V gene, D gene, CDR3 DNA, CDR3 protein. D genes are given only for firm matches. Clone size appears in some rows only: once, few, many, or a class for an expanded clone.

j_call: TRBJ2-3
clone_size: -
v_call: TRBV9
d_call: -
cdr3_nt: TGTGCCAGCAGCGTACAACAGGGAGATACGCAGTATTTT
cdr3_aa: CASSVQQGDTQYF

j_call: TRBJ1-1
clone_size: -
v_call: TRBV7-2
d_call: -
cdr3_nt: TGTGCCAGCAGCCTATCCGCAGGGGTTACTGAAGCTTTCTTT
cdr3_aa: CASSLSAGVTEAFF

j_call: TRBJ2-7
clone_size: -
v_call: TRBV9
d_call: TRBD1
cdr3_nt: TGTGCCAGCAGCGTCGGGACAGGGGGTCTCGAGCAGTACTTC
cdr3_aa: CASSVGTGGLEQYF

j_call: TRBJ1-1
clone_size: -
v_call: TRBV7-2
d_call: -
cdr3_nt: TGTGCCAGCAGCTTAGACCCACCGGTCCGACAGAACACTGAAGCTTTCTTT
cdr3_aa: CASSLDPPVRQNTEAFF

j_call: TRBJ1-1
clone_size: -
v_call: TRBV15
d_call: -
cdr3_nt: TGTGCCACCAGCAAAGAACCCATCGCGGGCACTGAAGCTTTCTTT
cdr3_aa: CATSKEPIAGTEAFF

j_call: TRBJ2-6
clone_size: -
v_call: TRBV6-5
d_call: -
cdr3_nt: TGTGCCAGCACCCGGCGGGTCTCTGGGGCCAACGTCCTGACTTTC
cdr3_aa: CASTRRVSGANVLTF

j_call: TRBJ1-1
clone_size: few
v_call: TRBV12-3/TRBV12-4
d_call: -
cdr3_nt: TGTGCCAGCAGTTTAGGGGCGAACACTGAAGCTTTCTTT
cdr3_aa: CASSLGANTEAFF

j_call: TRBJ2-7
clone_size: -
v_call: TRBV5-6
d_call: TRBD1
cdr3_nt: TGTGCCAGCAGCTTGGGGGACAGGGCCGCCTACGAGCAGTACTTC
cdr3_aa: CASSLGDRAAYEQYF

j_call: TRBJ1-1
clone_size: -
v_call: TRBV30
d_call: TRBD1
cdr3_nt: TGTGCCTGGTTAGACAGGGGCGAGAACACTGAAGCTTTCTTT
cdr3_aa: CAWLDRGENTEAFF

j_call: TRBJ2-2
clone_size: -
v_call: TRBV7-2
d_call: -
cdr3_nt: TGTGCCAGCAGCTTAGCCCGTAACGGGGAGCTGTTTTTT
cdr3_aa: CASSLARNGELFF

j_call: TRBJ1-1
clone_size: -
v_call: TRBV2
d_call: -
cdr3_nt: TGTGCCAGCAGTGAAGGAGGGGGAAACACTGAAGCTTTCTTT
cdr3_aa: CASSEGGGNTEAFF

j_call: TRBJ1-2
clone_size: -
v_call: TRBV5-1
d_call: TRBD1
cdr3_nt: TGCGCCAGCAGCATTCAGGGGGTGGATGGCTACACCTTC
cdr3_aa: CASSIQGVDGYTF

j_call: TRBJ2-3
clone_size: -
v_call: TRBV24-1
d_call: TRBD2
cdr3_nt: TGTGCCACCAGTGATTCAGGACTAGCAGCTGATACGCAGTATTTT
cdr3_aa: CATSDSGLAADTQYF

j_call: TRBJ1-1
clone_size: -
v_call: TRBV2
d_call: -
cdr3_nt: TGTGCCAGCAGTTTTAGGACAGTAGAAGCTTTCTTT
cdr3_aa: CASSFRTVEAFF

j_call: TRBJ2-7
clone_size: -
v_call: TRBV30
d_call: TRBD1
cdr3_nt: TGTGCCTGGAGTGGACAGGGGGTTTCTATTCAGCAGTACTTC
cdr3_aa: CAWSGQGVSIQQYF

j_call: TRBJ2-5
clone_size: -
v_call: TRBV7-6
d_call: TRBD2
cdr3_nt: TGTGCCAGCAGCTTAACTAGCGGGAGTAGGGGGGAGACCCAGTACTTC
cdr3_aa: CASSLTSGSRGETQYF

j_call: TRBJ1-6
clone_size: -
v_call: TRBV15
d_call: TRBD1
cdr3_nt: TGTGCCACCACGACAGGGGAGAGGTCACCCCTCCACTTT
cdr3_aa: CATTTGERSPLHF

j_call: TRBJ2-2
clone_size: -
v_call: TRBV6-2/TRBV6-3
d_call: -
cdr3_nt: TGTGCCAGCAGTTCATTGAGTCGGAACACCGGGGAGCTGTTTTTT
cdr3_aa: CASSSLSRNTGELFF

j_call: TRBJ1-2
clone_size: -
v_call: TRBV28
d_call: TRBD1
cdr3_nt: TGTGCCAGCAGCCCACCGGGACAGGGAATGGATGGCTACACCTTC
cdr3_aa: CASSPPGQGMDGYTF

j_call: TRBJ1-5
clone_size: -
v_call: TRBV10-3
d_call: TRBD1
cdr3_nt: TGTGCCATCAGAGGGACAGGGGATAATCAGCCCCAGCATTTT
cdr3_aa: CAIRGTGDNQPQHF

j_call: TRBJ1-5
clone_size: -
v_call: TRBV5-1
d_call: -
cdr3_nt: TGCGCCAGCAGCTTGGTCCCCGGGGTGCATCAGCCCCAGCATTTT
cdr3_aa: CASSLVPGVHQPQHF

j_call: TRBJ1-5
clone_size: -
v_call: TRBV19
d_call: -
cdr3_nt: TGTGCCAGTAGTATAGCACGCGGGGTGGCGAATCAGCCCCAGCATTTT
cdr3_aa: CASSIARGVANQPQHF

j_call: TRBJ1-4
clone_size: -
v_call: TRBV24-1
d_call: -
cdr3_nt: TGTGCCACCAGTGACGCTAGCGGGGCCCTACATGAAAAACTGTTTTTT
cdr3_aa: CATSDASGALHEKLFF

j_call: TRBJ2-1
clone_size: -
v_call: TRBV13
d_call: TRBD2
cdr3_nt: TGTGCCAGCAGCTCCCCGGGACTAGCGGGATACAATGAGCAGTTCTTC
cdr3_aa: CASSSPGLAGYNEQFF

j_call: TRBJ2-1
clone_size: -
v_call: TRBV10-1
d_call: TRBD2
cdr3_nt: TGCGCCAGCAGTACCGGACTAGCGGGCAATGAGCAGTTCTTC
cdr3_aa: CASSTGLAGNEQFF

j_call: TRBJ2-7
clone_size: -
v_call: TRBV5-1
d_call: -
cdr3_nt: TGCGCCAGCAGCGATTCGGCGGTAACCTACGAGCAGTACTTC
cdr3_aa: CASSDSAVTYEQYF

j_call: TRBJ2-1
clone_size: -
v_call: TRBV10-1
d_call: TRBD2
cdr3_nt: TGCGCCAGCAGCGCCCCCGGACTAGCGGGGGGTATGGCGCAGTTCTTC
cdr3_aa: CASSAPGLAGGMAQFF

j_call: TRBJ2-1
clone_size: -
v_call: TRBV5-1
d_call: -
cdr3_nt: TGCGCCAGCAGGGGGGCCCAATACAATGAGCAGTTCTTC
cdr3_aa: CASRGAQYNEQFF

j_call: TRBJ1-6
clone_size: -
v_call: TRBV4-3
d_call: -
cdr3_nt: TGCGCCAGCAGCCAAGGGAGGGGCCATTCACCCCTCCACTTT
cdr3_aa: CASSQGRGHSPLHF

j_call: TRBJ1-6
clone_size: -
v_call: TRBV19
d_call: -
cdr3_nt: TGTGCCAGTAGTGTCCAGGGATCTGGGAATTCACCCCTCCACTTT
cdr3_aa: CASSVQGSGNSPLHF

j_call: TRBJ1-5
clone_size: -
v_call: TRBV6-6
d_call: -
cdr3_nt: TGTGCCAGCAGGTGGGACACACGCAATCAGCCCCAGCATTTT
cdr3_aa: CASRWDTRNQPQHF

j_call: TRBJ1-5
clone_size: few
v_call: TRBV2
d_call: TRBD1
cdr3_nt: TGTGCCAGCAGCGGACAGGCTTATAGCAATCAGCCCCAGCATTTT
cdr3_aa: CASSGQAYSNQPQHF

j_call: TRBJ1-1
clone_size: -
v_call: TRBV30
d_call: -
cdr3_nt: TGTGCCTGGAGTGTAGCGGAGGGCACTGAAGCTTTCTTT
cdr3_aa: CAWSVAEGTEAFF

j_call: TRBJ2-2
clone_size: -
v_call: TRBV9
d_call: TRBD2
cdr3_nt: TGTGCCAGCAGCGGTCTAGCGGGAGTCGCGAACACCGGGGAGCTGTTTTTT
cdr3_aa: CASSGLAGVANTGELFF

j_call: TRBJ1-3
clone_size: once
v_call: TRBV19
d_call: TRBD1
cdr3_nt: TGTGCCAGTAAAATGGAGACAGGGCTCTCTGGAAACACCATATATTTT
cdr3_aa: CASKMETGLSGNTIYF

j_call: TRBJ1-1
clone_size: once
v_call: TRBV6-4
d_call: TRBD1
cdr3_nt: TGTGCCAGCAGGCAACAGGGGGGGAACACTGAAGCTTTCTTT
cdr3_aa: CASRQQGGNTEAFF

j_call: TRBJ2-1
clone_size: -
v_call: TRBV7-2
d_call: -
cdr3_nt: TGTGCCAGCAGCGTTCAGGGCGGCGATGAGCAGTTCTTC
cdr3_aa: CASSVQGGDEQFF

j_call: TRBJ1-3
clone_size: -
v_call: TRBV30
d_call: -
cdr3_nt: TGTGCCTGGAGGGTTGGCAACTCTGGAAACACCATATATTTT
cdr3_aa: CAWRVGNSGNTIYF

j_call: TRBJ1-6
clone_size: -
v_call: TRBV5-6
d_call: -
cdr3_nt: TGTGCCAGCAGCTTTAAAGCCGGGACTCCTCGTAATTCACCCCTCCACTTT
cdr3_aa: CASSFKAGTPRNSPLHF

j_call: TRBJ2-1
clone_size: -
v_call: TRBV2
d_call: TRBD1
cdr3_nt: TGTGCCAGCGGGTCGGAGATAGGGGGCGGTGAGCAGTTCTTC
cdr3_aa: CASGSEIGGGEQFF

j_call: TRBJ2-3
clone_size: -
v_call: TRBV11-2
d_call: TRBD2
cdr3_nt: TGTGCCAGCACCCAAGGAGGCGGGGGGGCTTTTACGCAGTATTTT
cdr3_aa: CASTQGGGGAFTQYF

j_call: TRBJ2-1
clone_size: -
v_call: TRBV20-1
d_call: TRBD2
cdr3_nt: TGCAGTGCTAGTTTGAGCGGGAGCCGGAATGAGCAGTTCTTC
cdr3_aa: CSASLSGSRNEQFF

j_call: TRBJ2-1
clone_size: -
v_call: TRBV27
d_call: -
cdr3_nt: TGTGCCAGCAGTCCACTAGGGAATGAGCAGTTCTTC
cdr3_aa: CASSPLGNEQFF

j_call: TRBJ2-1
clone_size: once
v_call: TRBV10-1
d_call: -
cdr3_nt: TGCGTCAGCAGTGGGGGTACTAGCAGCACCTACAATGAGCAGTTCTTC
cdr3_aa: CVSSGGTSSTYNEQFF